The 7 T cell receptor beta chains below all came from one sample that was sequenced in a study of vaccination effects on CD4 cells after COVID-19. Subsequent to 10 days of culture, CD4+ T cells were isolated. Assay used: immunoSEQ multiplex PCR; TCRdb lists only in-frame clones, some missing. Of approximately 45,000 clones listed, approximately 74% were seen once; the top ten hold approximately 8.6%. These receptors' antigens are unknown. The sequencing here drew on CD4+ T cells from PBMCs cultured without peptide, taken before COVID-19 vaccination. All receptors come from a human donor who had a prior SARS-CoV-2 infection.

The V gene is TRBV7-9, the J gene TRBJ2-7, with D maybe TRBD2 (6 bases). Trimming shortened V by 3 bases and J by 5 bases, and 20 bases separated the two germline ends. The CDR3 is 16 amino acids. Germline values: CDR1 SEHNR, CDR2 FQNEAQ (reference sequence). This CDR3 reads CASSLGGGTSFHEQYF. Here the CDR3 DNA reads TGTGCCAGCAGCTTGGGAGGAGGCACCTCTTTCCACGAGCAGTACTTC. Full variable domain (outside the CDR3, taken from reference TRBV7-9 and TRBJ2-7): DTGVSQNPRHKITKRGQNVTFRCDPISEHNRLYWYRQTLGQGPEFLTYFQNEAQLEKSRLLSDRFSAERPKGSFSTLEIQRTEQGDSAMYLCASSLGGGTSFHEQYFGPGTRLTVT.

The chain employs TRBV11-2 and TRBJ2-2; 10 bases are shared with TRBD2. The V segment lost 2 bases and the J segment 6 bases; nucleotides outside the gene matches: 3. This CDR3 comprises 15 residues. Germline V gene sequence: CDR1 SGHAT, CDR2 FQNNGV. The CDR3 protein is CASSLSGGAPGELFF. CDR3 DNA: TGTGCCAGCAGCTTAAGCGGGGGGGCGCCCGGGGAGCTGTTTTTT.

This clone appeared once. The V and J genes are TRBV24-1 and TRBJ2-5; 12 bases align to TRBD1. Germline assignment: CDR1 KGHDR and CDR2 SFDVKD. This CDR3 has 16 residues. J was trimmed by 4 bases and V by 3 bases; bases with no gene match: 5. CDR3 loop: CATSDPGTGGGETQYF. The CDR3 region has the DNA TGTGCCACCAGTGATCCCGGGACAGGGGGCGGAGAGACCCAGTACTTC.

The J gene is TRBJ1-4, the V gene TRBV19, with D possibly TRBD1 on 5 matching bases. The germline V and J ends were trimmed by 6 bases and 8 bases, with 13 bases remaining between them. This CDR3 contains 13 residues. The germline CDR1 and CDR2 sequences are LNHDA and SQIVND (reference sequence). This chain's CDR3 is CASRGRGWEKLFF. CDR3 DNA: TGTGCCAGTAGAGGGAGGGGCTGGGAAAAACTGTTTTTT.

This clone was counted only a few times. The rearrangement links TRBV27 to TRBJ2-7; 11 nucleotides agree with TRBD1. Germline trimming cut 3 bases from V and 2 bases from J; bases unmatched to any gene: 3. The CDR3 runs to 15 residues. Looked up from germline, CDR1 is MNHEY and CDR2 is SMNVEV (reference sequence). In nucleotides, the CDR3 is TGTGCCAGCAGTTTTACGGGACAGGGGGCCTACGAGCAGTACTTC. Translation gives CASSFTGQGAYEQYF.

The chain links TRBV6-5 to TRBJ2-7; 8 bases map to TRBD2. Per the germline V gene, CDR1 is MNHEY and CDR2 is SVGAGI. V shed 7 bases and J 2 bases; nucleotides not matched to a gene: 10. This CDR3 spans 15 amino acids. The CDR3 coding sequence is TGTGCCAGCAACCCAATCGGGACTAGTGCCTACGAGCAGTACTTC. It translates to CASNPIGTSAYEQYF.

The V gene is TRBV3-1 (or the pseudogene TRBV3-2), the J gene TRBJ1-1, with D hard to call. Germline assignment: CDR1 LGHDT and CDR2 YNNKEL (reference sequence). CDR3 length: 14 amino acids. V lost 2 bases and J 5 bases, leaving 12 bases between the germline ends. The CDR3 DNA reads as TGTGCCAGCAGCCAATTCCTGCAAGGAACTGAAGCTTTCTTT. This codes for CASSQFLQGTEAFF.